This is a list of T cell receptor beta chains from one sample in a study of Ad26.COV2.S vaccination and SARS-CoV-2 variants. Profiled with immunoSEQ multiplex PCR; TCRdb holds only in-frame clones, not every one. The sample has 350,000 to 450,000 clones; roughly 80% are singletons. The source was peripheral blood, collected in a trial of Ad26.COV2.S vaccine versus placebo. The source of these receptors is a person between 18 and 59 years old who received the Ad26.COV2.S COVID-19 vaccine or a placebo. CDR3s include the opening cysteine and the closing phenylalanine or tryptophan. The D gene is left open where the match is weak. Clone size is given for some rows only: seen once, a few or many times, or a class if the clone is expanded.

CASSQTAGQVNSGANVLTF | TGTGCCAGCAGCCAAACTGCGGGACAGGTAAACTCTGGGGCCAACGTCCTGACTTTC | - | TRBJ2-6 | TRBV3-1/TRBV3-2 | TRBD1
CASTPEGLGEQYF | TGCGCCAGCACGCCAGAGGGGCTGGGCGAGCAGTACTTC | - | TRBJ2-7 | TRBV5-1 | -
CATSGPTYEQYF | TGTGCCACCTCGGGGCCCACCTACGAGCAGTACTTC | - | TRBJ2-7 | TRBV11-2 | -
CASSFRDSLYEQYF | TGTGCCAGCAGCTTTAGGGACTCCTTGTACGAGCAGTACTTC | - | TRBJ2-7 | TRBV7-2 | -
CASSWAGFGNQPQHF | TGTGCCAGTAGTTGGGCAGGGTTTGGCAATCAGCCCCAGCATTTT | - | TRBJ1-5 | TRBV19 | -
CASSPQGTSNEKLFF | TGTGCCAGCTCACCACAAGGGACAAGCAATGAAAAACTGTTTTTT | - | TRBJ1-4 | TRBV18 | -
CASSEPRQRNNEQFF | TGTGCCAGCAGTGAACCCCGACAGAGGAACAATGAGCAGTTCTTC | - | TRBJ2-1 | TRBV25-1 | -
CASAQTTSVFSSYNEQFF | TGCGCCAGCGCACAGACGACTAGCGTCTTTAGCTCCTACAATGAGCAGTTCTTC | - | TRBJ2-1 | TRBV5-1 | TRBD2
CASSIPITSAQNTGELFF | TGTGCCAGTAGTATCCCTATCACTAGCGCCCAGAACACCGGGGAGCTGTTTTTT | - | TRBJ2-2 | TRBV19 | TRBD2
CASSLQTGLASYEQYF | TGCGCCAGCAGCCTTCAAACGGGACTAGCGTCTTACGAGCAGTACTTC | - | TRBJ2-7 | TRBV4-1 | TRBD2
CASSPRADLNQPQHF | TGTGCCAGCAGCCCCAGGGCAGATTTAAATCAGCCCCAGCATTTT | - | TRBJ1-5 | TRBV9 | -
CASSQDWGGIQYF | TGCGCCAGCAGCCAAGATTGGGGAGGGATTCAGTACTTC | few | TRBJ2-4 | TRBV4-3 | TRBD2
CASSLGVRTNTIYF | TGTGCCAGCAGCTTAGGGGTGCGAACAAACACCATATATTTT | - | TRBJ1-3 | TRBV13 | -
CASSQDSTYRWKLFF | TGCGCCAGCAGCCAAGATTCTACCTACAGATGGAAACTGTTTTTT | few | TRBJ1-4 | TRBV4-1 | -
CASSPPTGLKAGANVLTF | TGTGCCAGCAGCCCGCCGACAGGATTGAAGGCTGGGGCCAACGTCCTGACTTTC | - | TRBJ2-6 | TRBV7-9 | -
CASSPGLAATDTQYF | TGCGCCAGCAGCCCGGGACTAGCGGCTACAGATACGCAGTATTTT | - | TRBJ2-3 | TRBV5-1 | TRBD2
CASSKNTGELFF | TGTGCCAGCAGCAAGAACACCGGGGAGCTGTTTTTT | once | TRBJ2-2 | TRBV11-3 | -
CASSHFHPPSSTDTQYF | TGTGCCAGCAGCCACTTTCACCCCCCATCTAGCACAGATACGCAGTATTTT | - | TRBJ2-3 | TRBV3-1/TRBV3-2 | -
CASSPQGARTEAFF | TGTGCCAGCAGCCCACAGGGGGCGAGAACTGAAGCTTTCTTT | - | TRBJ1-1 | TRBV7-9 | TRBD1
CASGLVLVGSPTYEQYF | TGTGCTAGTGGTTTGGTACTGGTGGGGTCCCCAACCTACGAGCAGTACTTC | - | TRBJ2-7 | TRBV12-5 | -
CATSRASGVSYEQYF | TGTGCCACCAGCAGAGCTAGCGGGGTGTCCTACGAGCAGTACTTC | - | TRBJ2-7 | TRBV15 | TRBD2
CASSQDQGAGEETQYF | TGTGCCAGCAGCCAAGATCAAGGAGCGGGAGAAGAGACCCAGTACTTC | - | TRBJ2-5 | TRBV4-2 | TRBD2
CASSIDQGGTEAFF | TGTGCCAGTAGTATAGACCAGGGAGGGACTGAAGCTTTCTTT | - | TRBJ1-1 | TRBV19 | -
CASSERERSLAKNIQYF | TGTGCCAGCAGTGAACGGGAGCGGTCTCTAGCCAAAAACATTCAGTACTTC | few | TRBJ2-4 | TRBV6-1 | -
CASSVVGRGETQYF | TGTGCCAGCAGCGTAGTAGGGAGGGGCGAGACCCAGTACTTC | - | TRBJ2-5 | TRBV9 | TRBD2
CASRGEAPAF | TGTGCCAGTCGCGGCGAGGCTCCCGCCTTC | few | TRBJ1-2 | TRBV2 | -
CASGRGRFYEQYF | TGTGCCAGCGGCCGGGGACGGTTCTACGAGCAGTACTTC | - | TRBJ2-7 | TRBV13 | -
CASSFVPENSGANVLTF | TGTGCCAGCAGCTTTGTGCCAGAGAACTCTGGGGCCAACGTCCTGACTTTC | - | TRBJ2-6 | TRBV5-8 | -
CASSLASLLARSTDTQYF | TGTGCCAGCAGCTTAGCCTCTTTACTAGCGAGAAGCACAGATACGCAGTATTTT | - | TRBJ2-3 | TRBV11-3 | TRBD2